The 5 T cell receptor beta chains presented below share a single source sample, sequenced in a study of blood T cell repertoires in COVID-19. Profiled with immunoSEQ multiplex PCR; TCRdb holds only in-frame clones, not every one. This sample has over 150,000 clones, with around 90% found just once. The source material was peripheral blood. These receptors were obtained from a man aged 45-65 years with acute or convalescent COVID-19.

This clone was seen just once. J is TRBJ1-2 and V is TRBV20-1; D remains ambiguous. CDR3 length: 11 residues. Germline V gene lookup returns CDR1 DFQATT and CDR2 SNEGSKA (reference sequence). Between the trimmed V and J ends, which lost 4 bases and 3 bases, there was a span of 6 bases. The CDR3 DNA sequence: TGCAGTGCTAACGGAGACTATGGCTACACCTTC. Protein product: CSANGDYGYTF.

The rearrangement links TRBV28 to TRBJ2-7, with a tentative D call TRBD2 (6 bases). The CDR3 sequence is 15 residues long. V was shortened by 3 bases and J by 1 base, with 13 bases between the two germline ends. The V gene's germline CDR1 is MDHEN and CDR2 SYDVKM. This CDR3 is CASSFGGTPSYEQYF. The DNA of the CDR3 is TGTGCCAGCAGTTTTGGAGGGACTCCGTCCTACGAGCAGTACTTC. Full variable domain (outside the CDR3, taken from reference TRBV28 and TRBJ2-7): DVKVTQSSRYLVKRTGEKVFLECVQDMDHENMFWYRQDPGLGLRLIYFSYDVKMKEKGDIPEGYSVSREKKERFSLILESASTNQTSMYLCASSFGGTPSYEQYFGPGTRLTVT.

The chain couples TRBV27 to TRBJ2-7; TRBD2 matches at 10 bases. CDR1 is MNHEY, CDR2 SMNVEV, per germline (reference sequence). V lost 6 bases and J lost 3; bases outside the gene matches: 5. The CDR3 runs 14 residues. DNA of the CDR3: TGTGCCAGCAGACCGGGACTAGCGAACTACGAGCAGTACTTC. Amino acid sequence: CASRPGLANYEQYF.

The genes are TRBV2 and TRBJ2-7; 9 bases are a match to TRBD2. J gave up 5 bases and V 4 bases, and 3 bases lay outside the gene matches. CDR3 length: 13 residues. Looked up from germline, CDR1 is SNHLY and CDR2 is FYNNEI. In DNA form, the CDR3 reads TGTGCCAGCAGTGCCCTAGCGGGGAACGAGCAGTACGTC. This codes for CASSALAGNEQYV.

A single count supports this clone. The chain combines TRBV6-6 with TRBJ1-2; TRBD1 is a possible D gene (5 bases). Germline CDR1 MNHNY, CDR2 SVGAGI (reference sequence). Trimming removed 2 bases at V and 7 bases at J, with 11 bases between. CDR3 length equals 13 residues. CDR3 residues: CASSYPQAPGYTF. In DNA, the CDR3 is TGTGCCAGCAGTTACCCACAGGCCCCTGGCTACACCTTC.